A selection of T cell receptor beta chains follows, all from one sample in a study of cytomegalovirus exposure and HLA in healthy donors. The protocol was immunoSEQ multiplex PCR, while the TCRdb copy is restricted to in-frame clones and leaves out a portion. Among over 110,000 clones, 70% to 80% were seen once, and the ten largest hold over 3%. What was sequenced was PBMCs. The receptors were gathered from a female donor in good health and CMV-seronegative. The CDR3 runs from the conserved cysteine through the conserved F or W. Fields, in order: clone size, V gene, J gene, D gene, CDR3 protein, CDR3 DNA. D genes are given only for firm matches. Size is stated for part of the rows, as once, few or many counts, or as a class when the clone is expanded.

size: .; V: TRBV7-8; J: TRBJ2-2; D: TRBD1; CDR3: CASSLALGQGAGELFF; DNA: TGTGCCAGCAGCTTAGCGCTAGGACAGGGGGCCGGGGAGCTGTTTTTT
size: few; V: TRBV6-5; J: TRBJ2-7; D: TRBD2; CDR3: CASTSPREGLYEQYF; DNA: TGTGCCAGCACCTCCCCGCGGGAGGGCCTCTACGAGCAGTACTTC
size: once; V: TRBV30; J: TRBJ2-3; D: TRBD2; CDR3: CAWSSLSGRGTDTQYF; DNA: TGTGCCTGGAGTTCTTTAAGCGGGAGGGGAACGGATACGCAGTATTTT
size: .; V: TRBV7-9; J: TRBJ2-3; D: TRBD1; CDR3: CASSQSGTADRDTQYF; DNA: TGTGCCAGCAGCCAGTCCGGGACAGCTGATAGGGATACGCAGTATTTT
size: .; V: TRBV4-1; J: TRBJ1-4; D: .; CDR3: CASSQESDYSTSEKLFF; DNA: TGCGCCAGCAGCCAAGAAAGTGATTACAGTACTTCTGAAAAACTGTTTTTT
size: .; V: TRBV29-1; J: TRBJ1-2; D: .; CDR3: CSVEDHTLPNYGYTF; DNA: TGCAGCGTTGAAGATCATACTCTTCCTAACTATGGCTACACCTTC
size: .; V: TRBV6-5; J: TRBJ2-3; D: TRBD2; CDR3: CASKRGGPTDTQYF; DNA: TGTGCCAGTAAACGCGGGGGGCCCACAGATACGCAGTATTTT
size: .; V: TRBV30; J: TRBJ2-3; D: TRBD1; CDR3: CAWGGLLGTGRDTQYF; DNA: TGTGCCTGGGGCGGATTACTCGGGACAGGTCGAGATACGCAGTATTTT
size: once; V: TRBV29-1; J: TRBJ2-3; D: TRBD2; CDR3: CSAVLAGGLDTQYF; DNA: TGCAGCGCTGTACTAGCGGGAGGGTTAGATACGCAGTATTTT
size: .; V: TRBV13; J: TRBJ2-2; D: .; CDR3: CASSLRGGELFF; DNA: TGTGCCAGCAGCTTGAGAGGGGGGGAGCTGTTTTTT
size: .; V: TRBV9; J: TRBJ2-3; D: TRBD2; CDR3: CASSVARLAATDTQYF; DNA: TGTGCCAGCAGCGTAGCTCGGCTAGCGGCCACAGATACGCAGTATTTT
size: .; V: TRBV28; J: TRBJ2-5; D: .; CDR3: CASSLAQVVLETQYF; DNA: TGTGCCAGCAGTTTGGCACAGGTAGTGTTGGAGACCCAGTACTTC
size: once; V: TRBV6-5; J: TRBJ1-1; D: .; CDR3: CASSYRRTELAFF; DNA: TGTGCCAGCAGTTACCGGCGGACAGAATTAGCTTTCTTT
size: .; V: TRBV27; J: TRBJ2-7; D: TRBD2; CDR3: CASSFASGISYEQYF; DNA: TGTGCCAGCAGTTTCGCCAGCGGGATCTCCTACGAGCAGTACTTC
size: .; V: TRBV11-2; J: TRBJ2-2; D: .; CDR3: CASSRSDFANTGELFF; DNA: TGTGCCAGCAGCCGCAGTGACTTCGCGAACACCGGGGAGCTGTTTTTT
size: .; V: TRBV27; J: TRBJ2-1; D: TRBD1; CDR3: CASSFGQGRSNEQFF; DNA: TGTGCCAGCAGTTTTGGACAGGGGCGATCAAATGAGCAGTTCTTC
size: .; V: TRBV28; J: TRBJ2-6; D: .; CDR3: CASSPTHSGANVLTF; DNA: TGTGCCAGCAGCCCGACACACTCTGGGGCCAACGTCCTGACTTTC
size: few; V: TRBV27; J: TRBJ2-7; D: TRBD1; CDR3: CASRLRTGSGEQYF; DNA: TGTGCCAGCAGACTTAGGACAGGGAGCGGCGAGCAGTACTTC
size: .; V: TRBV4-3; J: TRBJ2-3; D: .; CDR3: CASSTQGPTDTQYF; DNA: TGCGCCAGCAGCACACAGGGACCCACAGATACGCAGTATTTT
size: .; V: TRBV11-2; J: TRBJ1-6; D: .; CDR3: CASSLSGAPLHF; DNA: TGTGCCAGCAGCTTATCAGGGGCACCCCTCCACTTT
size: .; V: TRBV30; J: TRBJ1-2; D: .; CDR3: CAWSVGGLHGYTF; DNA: TGTGCCTGGAGTGTAGGGGGTTTGCATGGCTACACCTTC
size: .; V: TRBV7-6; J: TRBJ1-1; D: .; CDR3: CATRDSSNTEAFF; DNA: TGTGCCACTAGGGACTCCTCGAACACTGAAGCTTTCTTT
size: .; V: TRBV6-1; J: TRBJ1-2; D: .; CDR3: CASWDNPNYGYTF; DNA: TGTGCCAGCTGGGACAATCCTAACTATGGCTACACCTTC
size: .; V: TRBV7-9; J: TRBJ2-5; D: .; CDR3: CASSLSGSGTQYF; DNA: TGTGCCAGCAGCTTATCCGGGAGTGGGACCCAGTACTTC
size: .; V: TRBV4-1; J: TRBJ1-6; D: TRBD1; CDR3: CASSQEGRGKSYNSPLHF; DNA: TGCGCCAGCAGCCAAGAGGGCAGGGGGAAGTCCTATAATTCACCCCTCCACTTT
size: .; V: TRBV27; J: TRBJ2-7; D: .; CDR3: CASSQGLPPREQYF; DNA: TGTGCCAGCAGTCAAGGACTCCCCCCGAGGGAGCAGTACTTC
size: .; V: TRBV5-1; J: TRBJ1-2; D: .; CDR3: CASSSGTPTTGGYTF; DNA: TGCGCCAGCAGCTCCGGGACACCCACCACGGGAGGCTACACCTTC
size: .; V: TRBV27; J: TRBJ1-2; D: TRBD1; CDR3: CASSLGTGGNYGYTF; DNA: TGTGCCAGCAGTTTAGGAACAGGGGGCAACTATGGCTACACCTTC
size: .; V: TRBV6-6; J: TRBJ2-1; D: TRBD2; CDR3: CAPGEGSYNEQFF; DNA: TGTGCCCCCGGGGAGGGTTCCTACAATGAGCAGTTCTTC
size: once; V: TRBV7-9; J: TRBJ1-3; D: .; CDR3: CASSLASQGSGNTIYF; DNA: TGTGCCAGCAGCTTAGCGTCTCAGGGGTCTGGAAACACCATATATTTT
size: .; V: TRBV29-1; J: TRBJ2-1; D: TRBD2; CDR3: CSVEGGRARAGYNEQFF; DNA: TGCAGCGTTGAAGGGGGGAGGGCGAGGGCAGGCTACAATGAGCAGTTCTTC
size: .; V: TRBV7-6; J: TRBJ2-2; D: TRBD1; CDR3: CASSTRATGGPGELFF; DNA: TGTGCCAGCAGCACAAGGGCGACAGGGGGCCCCGGGGAGCTGTTTTTT
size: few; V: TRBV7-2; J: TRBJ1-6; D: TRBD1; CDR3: CASSSPTGWGVSPLHF; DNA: TGTGCCAGCAGCTCTCCGACAGGGTGGGGAGTTTCACCCCTCCACTTT
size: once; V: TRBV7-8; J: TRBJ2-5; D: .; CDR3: CASSLSRLDQETQYF; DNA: TGTGCCAGCAGCTTAAGTAGACTGGATCAAGAGACCCAGTACTTC
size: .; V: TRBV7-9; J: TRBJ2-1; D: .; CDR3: CASSSLAPSNNEQFF; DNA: TGTGCCAGCAGCTCACTAGCTCCGAGCAACAATGAGCAGTTCTTC
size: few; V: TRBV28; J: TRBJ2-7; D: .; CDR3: CASSPVNGGMYEQYF; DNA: TGTGCCAGCAGTCCCGTGAATGGGGGGATGTACGAGCAGTACTTC
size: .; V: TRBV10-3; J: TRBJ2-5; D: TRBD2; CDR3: CAISEFGLERGETQYF; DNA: TGTGCCATCAGTGAGTTTGGACTAGAAAGAGGGGAGACCCAGTACTTC
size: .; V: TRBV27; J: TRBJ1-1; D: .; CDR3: CASSWDKLNTEAFF; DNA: TGTGCCAGCAGTTGGGACAAGTTGAACACTGAAGCTTTCTTT
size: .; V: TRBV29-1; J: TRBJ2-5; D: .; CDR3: CSVGGPDAETQYF; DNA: TGCAGCGTCGGGGGGCCTGACGCAGAGACCCAGTACTTC
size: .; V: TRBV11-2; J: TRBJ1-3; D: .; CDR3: CASSPNRPGAGNTIYF; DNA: TGTGCCAGCAGTCCGAACCGGCCAGGGGCAGGAAACACCATATATTTT
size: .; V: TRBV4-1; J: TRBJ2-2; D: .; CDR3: CASSQDSPVTGELFF; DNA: TGCGCCAGCAGCCAAGACTCTCCAGTCACCGGGGAGCTGTTTTTT
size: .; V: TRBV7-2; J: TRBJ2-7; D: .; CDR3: CASSQTRPFYEQYF; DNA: TGTGCCAGCAGCCAGACTAGACCGTTCTACGAGCAGTACTTC
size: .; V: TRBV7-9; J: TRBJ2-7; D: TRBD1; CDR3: CASSPPDEDRLNEQYF; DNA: TGTGCCAGCAGCCCCCCGGATGAGGACAGGCTGAACGAGCAGTACTTC
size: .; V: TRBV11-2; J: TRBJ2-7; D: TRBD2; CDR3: CASSLTSGRAITYEQYF; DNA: TGTGCCAGCAGCCTTACTAGCGGGAGGGCTATCACCTACGAGCAGTACTTC
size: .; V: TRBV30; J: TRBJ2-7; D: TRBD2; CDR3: CAWSGSERGPYEQYF; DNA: TGTGCCTGGAGTGGTTCGGAGCGGGGGCCCTACGAGCAGTACTTC
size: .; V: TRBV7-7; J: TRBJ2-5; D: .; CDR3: CASSFWGEETQYF; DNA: TGTGCTAGCAGCTTCTGGGGCGAAGAGACCCAGTACTTC
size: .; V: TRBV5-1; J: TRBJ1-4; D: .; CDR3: CASSFRGPANEKLFF; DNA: TGCGCCAGCAGCTTCAGGGGACCTGCTAATGAAAAACTGTTTTTT
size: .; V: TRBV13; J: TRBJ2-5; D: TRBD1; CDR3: CASSPGGRETQYF; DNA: TGTGCCAGCAGCCCAGGGGGCCGGGAGACCCAGTACTTC
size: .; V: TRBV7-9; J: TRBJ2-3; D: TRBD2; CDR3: CASSPTSGGSTDTQYF; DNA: TGTGCCAGCAGCCCTACTAGCGGGGGGAGCACAGATACGCAGTATTTT
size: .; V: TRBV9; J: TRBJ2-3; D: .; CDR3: CASSVGPISTDTQYF; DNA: TGTGCCAGCAGCGTAGGTCCTATTTCCACAGATACGCAGTATTTT
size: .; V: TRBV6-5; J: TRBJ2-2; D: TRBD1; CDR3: CARLRGKNTGELFF; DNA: TGTGCCAGGCTCAGGGGGAAGAACACCGGGGAGCTGTTTTTT